This TCR beta chain was sequenced for a study of blood T cells in healthy people across ages. A second about 6 to 11 cycle PCR used barcoded and J-beta primers. TCRdb processed the 5' RACE reads anew with MiXCR; each CDR3 protein has one entry. The table has more than 1,400,000 distinct CDR3 sequences, around two fifths seen once. The CDR3 is 14 amino acids. The ends lost 5 bases at V and 8 bases at J; junction bases unmatched: 9. CDR1 and CDR2 from the germline V gene are PRHDT and FYEKMQ (reference sequence). V gene TRBV13 combines with J gene TRBJ2-1, with 7 bases aligning to TRBD2. The sequencing sample was made of blood. The receptor comes from a woman under 30 in good health. The CDR3 sequence is CASSPGLGYYEQFF. The CDR3 DNA reads TGTGCCAGCAGCCCCGGACTAGGGTACTATGAGCAGTTCTTC.